This passage covers 18 T cell receptor beta chains from one sample sequenced in a study of CXCR3-negative and CXCR3-positive naive CD8 T cells. cDNA libraries for TRB were generated by 5' RACE incorporating UMI labels. TCRdb reprocessed the 5' RACE reads and keeps a single row for each CDR3 protein, giving no DNA. The sample has 35,000 to 45,000 distinct CDR3 sequences; the top ten hold around 1.9%. Sequencing was done on a sample of naive CXCR3- CD8+ T cells from blood. The subset denotes: CD45RO-CCR7+CD27+CD95- naive CD8+ T cells lacking CXCR3 (TNR3-). Every receptor here comes from a human donor in good health. Some clones in this sample may be carry-over from other donors' samples.

This sequence joins TRBV5-1 and TRBJ2-1; TCRdb proposes TRBD1, but this gene call is untestable without DNA. The CDR3 spans 14 residues. Germline V CDR1 and CDR2: SGHRS, YFSETQ. The CDR3 region is CASSSAGAYNEQFF.

This rearrangement joins TRBV7-8 to TRBJ2-7; absent DNA, TCRdb's TRBD1 call cannot be checked. This CDR3 comprises 15 residues. Germline loops: CDR1 SGHVS, CDR2 FQNEAQ. The chain's CDR3 is CASSLARGHTYEQYF.

The rearrangement joins TRBV6-5 to TRBJ2-7. The germline V gene encodes CDR1 MNHEY and CDR2 SVGAGI. The CDR3 is 14 amino acids. The CDR3 here is CASSSDAQTYEQYF.

This chain links TRBV20-1 with TRBJ1-1; TCRdb outputs TRBD1, but without DNA this stays unchecked. Germline-derived CDR1 and CDR2 are DFQATT and SNEGSKA (reference sequence). This CDR3 has 14 residues. The CDR3 here is CSADLTGDDTEAFF.

The chain employs TRBV14 and TRBJ1-1; with no DNA, the TCRdb D assignment of TRBD1 cannot be verified. Looked up from germline, CDR1 is SGHDN and CDR2 is FVKESK. This CDR3 spans 15 amino acids. CDR3: CASSQVPRGDTEAFF.

V gene TRBV29-1 combines with J gene TRBJ2-3; TCRdb lists TRBD2, though no DNA is available to test this call. This CDR3 is built from 16 residues. Germline V gives CDR1 SQVTM, CDR2 ANQGSEA. The chain's CDR3 is CSVEDESRASTDTQYF.

The chain recombines TRBV20-1 with TRBJ2-5; TCRdb lists TRBD2, though no DNA is available to test this call. The CDR3 spans 19 residues. Germline V gives CDR1 DFQATT, CDR2 SNEGSKA (reference sequence). Here the CDR3 reads CSAKPGLAGTPFMGETQYF.

The chain links TRBV6-4 to TRBJ2-3; TCRdb outputs TRBD1, but without DNA this stays unchecked. The CDR3 has 13 amino acids. Germline V lookup: CDR1 MRHNA, CDR2 SNTAGT. This CDR3 is CASSKTLSHMQYF.

The chain combines TRBV29-1 with TRBJ2-7; TCRdb selects TRBD1, and the lack of DNA leaves this call unchecked. Germline V CDR1 and CDR2: SQVTM, ANQGSEA. CDR3 length: 13 residues. CDR3 amino acids: CSVEDGKTYEQYF.

The rearrangement links TRBV10-3 to TRBJ2-2. The CDR3 is made up of 11 amino acids. The germline V gene encodes CDR1 ENHRY and CDR2 SYGVKD. The CDR3 sequence: CATANTGELFF.

The rearrangement uses TRBV10-3 and TRBJ2-7. Germline values: CDR1 ENHRY, CDR2 SYGVKD. The CDR3 has 15 residues. Here the CDR3 reads CAISESVTSSYEQYF.

This rearrangement joins TRBV7-6 to TRBJ2-1; TCRdb outputs TRBD1, but without DNA this stays unchecked. The CDR3 totals 13 residues. The germline V gene has CDR1 SGHVS and CDR2 FNYEAQ. This CDR3 reads CASSLDGDNEQFF.

The rearrangement links TRBV7-2 to TRBJ2-1. This CDR3 is built from 13 residues. Germline lookup yields CDR1 SGHTA and CDR2 FQGNSA. This CDR3 is CACAVSSYNEQFF.

The chain is built from TRBV12-3 or TRBV12-4 and TRBJ1-1; TCRdb lists TRBD1, though no DNA is available to test this call. The CDR3 covers 14 residues. The CDR3 reads CASTFRDPNTEAFF.

The chain is built from TRBV28 and TRBJ2-7; the TCRdb call, TRBD1, lacks DNA for checking. The CDR3 totals 16 residues. Germline V gene data show CDR1 as MDHEN and CDR2 as SYDVKM. The CDR3 region is CASSLLDNRPSYEQYF.

V and J are TRBV6-4 and TRBJ2-2. CDR3 length: 13 residues. Germline CDR1 is MRHNA and CDR2 is SNTAGT. The CDR3 sequence: CASSDSEEGELFF.

The CDR3: CASSSRQAVQYF. The V and J genes are TRBV7-9 and TRBJ2-7; TCRdb lists TRBD1, though no DNA is available to test this call. Germline CDR1 reads SEHNR; CDR2 reads FQNEAQ (reference sequence). The CDR3 spans 12 residues.

The J gene is TRBJ2-3, the V gene TRBV20-1. Germline V gene data show CDR1 as DFQATT and CDR2 as SNEGSKA (reference sequence). This CDR3 comprises 14 residues. The CDR3 here is CSARLFYASDTQYF.